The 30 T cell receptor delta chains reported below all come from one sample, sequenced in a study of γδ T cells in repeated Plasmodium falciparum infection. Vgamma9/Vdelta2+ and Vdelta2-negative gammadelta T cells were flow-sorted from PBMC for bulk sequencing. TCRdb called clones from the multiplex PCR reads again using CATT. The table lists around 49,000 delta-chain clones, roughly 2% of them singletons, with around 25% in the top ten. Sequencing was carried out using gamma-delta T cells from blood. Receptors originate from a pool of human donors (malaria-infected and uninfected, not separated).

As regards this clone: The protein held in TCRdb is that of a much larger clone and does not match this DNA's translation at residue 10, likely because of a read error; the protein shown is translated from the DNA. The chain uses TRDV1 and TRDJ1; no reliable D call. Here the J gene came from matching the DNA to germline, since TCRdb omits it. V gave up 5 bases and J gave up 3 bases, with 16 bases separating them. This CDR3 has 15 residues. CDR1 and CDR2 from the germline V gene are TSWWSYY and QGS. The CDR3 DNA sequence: TGTGCTCTTGGGACCCCCCTAACGTACGCCGATAAACTCATCTTT. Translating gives CALGTPLTYADKLIF.

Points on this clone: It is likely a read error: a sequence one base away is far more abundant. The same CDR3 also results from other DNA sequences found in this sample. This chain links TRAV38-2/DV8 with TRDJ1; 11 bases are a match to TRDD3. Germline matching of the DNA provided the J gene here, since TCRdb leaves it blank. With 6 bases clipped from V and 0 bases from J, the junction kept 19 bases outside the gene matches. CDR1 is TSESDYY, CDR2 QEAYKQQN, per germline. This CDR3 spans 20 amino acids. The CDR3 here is CAYIVLTDGGYGPYTDKLIF. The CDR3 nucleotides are TGTGCTTATATAGTCTTGACTGATGGGGGATACGGGCCGTACACCGATAAACTCATCTTT.

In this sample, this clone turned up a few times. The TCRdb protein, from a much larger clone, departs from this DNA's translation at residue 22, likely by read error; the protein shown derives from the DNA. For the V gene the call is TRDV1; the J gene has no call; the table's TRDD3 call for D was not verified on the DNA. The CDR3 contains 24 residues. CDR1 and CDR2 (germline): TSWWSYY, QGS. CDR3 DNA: TGTGCTCTTGGGCCAACCGTTATGCCCTCCTTCCTCCGGACACTGGGGGCACCGACCGATAAATTCATCTTT. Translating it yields CALGPTVMPSFLRTLGAPTDKFIF.

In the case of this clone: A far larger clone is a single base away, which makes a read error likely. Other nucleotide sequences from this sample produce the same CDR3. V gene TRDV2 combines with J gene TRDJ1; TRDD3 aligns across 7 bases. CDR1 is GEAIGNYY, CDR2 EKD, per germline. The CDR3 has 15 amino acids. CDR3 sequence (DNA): TGTGCCTGTCGCTGGGGGGGTCCGTACACTGATAAACTCATCTTT. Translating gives CACRWGGPYTDKLIF.

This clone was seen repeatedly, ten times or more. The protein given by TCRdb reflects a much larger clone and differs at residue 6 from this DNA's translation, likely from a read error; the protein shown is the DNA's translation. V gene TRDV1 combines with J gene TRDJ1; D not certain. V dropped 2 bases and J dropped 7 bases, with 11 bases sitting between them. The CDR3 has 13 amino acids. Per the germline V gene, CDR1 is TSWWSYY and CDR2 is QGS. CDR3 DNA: TGTGCTCTTGGGGAATTCTACGTGGGTAAACTCATCTTT. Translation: CALGEFYVGKLIF.

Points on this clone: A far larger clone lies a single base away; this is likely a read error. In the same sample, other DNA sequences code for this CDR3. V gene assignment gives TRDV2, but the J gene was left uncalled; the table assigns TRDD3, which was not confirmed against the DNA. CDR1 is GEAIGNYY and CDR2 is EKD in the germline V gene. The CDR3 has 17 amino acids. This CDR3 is CACDYVLRAGDPDKLIF. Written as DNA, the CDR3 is TGTGCCTGTGACTACGTACTGCGCGCTGGGGATCCCGATAAACTCATATTT.

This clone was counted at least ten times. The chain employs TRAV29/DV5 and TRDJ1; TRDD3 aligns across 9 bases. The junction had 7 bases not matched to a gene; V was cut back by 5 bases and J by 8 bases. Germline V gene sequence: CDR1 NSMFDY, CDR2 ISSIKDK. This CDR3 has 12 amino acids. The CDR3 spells CAAILGDLKLIF. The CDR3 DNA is TGTGCAGCGATACTGGGGGACCTAAAACTCATCTTT.

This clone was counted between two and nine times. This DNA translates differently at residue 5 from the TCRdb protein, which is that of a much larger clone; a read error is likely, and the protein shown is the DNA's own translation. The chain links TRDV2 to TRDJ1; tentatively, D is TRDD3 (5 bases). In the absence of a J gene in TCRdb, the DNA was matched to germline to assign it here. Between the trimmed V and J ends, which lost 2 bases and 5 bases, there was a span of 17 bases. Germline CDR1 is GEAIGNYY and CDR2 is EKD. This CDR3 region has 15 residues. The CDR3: CACDIVVTRGDKLIF. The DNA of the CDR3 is TGTGCCTGTGACATCGTGGTAACCAGGGGAGATAAACTCATCTTT.

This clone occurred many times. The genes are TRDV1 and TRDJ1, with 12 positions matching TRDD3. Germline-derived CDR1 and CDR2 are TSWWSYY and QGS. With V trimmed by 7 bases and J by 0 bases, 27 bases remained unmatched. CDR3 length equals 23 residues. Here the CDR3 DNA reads TGTGCTCTTGAATCCCGGCCTACGATTGTACTGGGGGATACCAGGGAGGACACCGATAAACTCATCTTT. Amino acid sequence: CALESRPTIVLGDTREDTDKLIF.

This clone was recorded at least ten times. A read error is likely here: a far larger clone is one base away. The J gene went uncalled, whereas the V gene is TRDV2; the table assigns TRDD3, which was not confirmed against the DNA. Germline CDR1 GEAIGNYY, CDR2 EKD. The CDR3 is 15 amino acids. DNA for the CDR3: TGTGCCTGTGACACCCTACTGGGGGACACCGATAAACCCATCTTT. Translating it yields CACDTLLGDTDKPIF.

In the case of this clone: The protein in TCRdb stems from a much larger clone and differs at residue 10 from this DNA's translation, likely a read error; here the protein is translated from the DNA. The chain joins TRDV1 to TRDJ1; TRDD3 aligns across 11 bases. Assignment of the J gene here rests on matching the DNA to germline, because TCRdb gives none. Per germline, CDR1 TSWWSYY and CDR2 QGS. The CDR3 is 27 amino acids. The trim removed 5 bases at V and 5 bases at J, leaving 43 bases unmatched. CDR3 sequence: CALGRRFALKDLQYWGISFSPLDKLIF. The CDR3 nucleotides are TGTGCTCTTGGGCGACGCTTTGCCCTCAAAGACTTGCAGTACTGGGGGATATCTTTTAGTCCCCTGGATAAACTCATCTTT.

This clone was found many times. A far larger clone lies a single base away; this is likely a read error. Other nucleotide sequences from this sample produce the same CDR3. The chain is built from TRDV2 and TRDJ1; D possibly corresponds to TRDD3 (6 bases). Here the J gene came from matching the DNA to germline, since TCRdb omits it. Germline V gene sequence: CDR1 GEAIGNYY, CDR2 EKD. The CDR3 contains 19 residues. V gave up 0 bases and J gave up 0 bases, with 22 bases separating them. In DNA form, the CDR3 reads TGTGCCTGTGACACCGTAGGTGGGGGGTACGTGGGGTACACCGATAAACTCATCTTT. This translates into CACDTVGGGYVGYTDKLIF.

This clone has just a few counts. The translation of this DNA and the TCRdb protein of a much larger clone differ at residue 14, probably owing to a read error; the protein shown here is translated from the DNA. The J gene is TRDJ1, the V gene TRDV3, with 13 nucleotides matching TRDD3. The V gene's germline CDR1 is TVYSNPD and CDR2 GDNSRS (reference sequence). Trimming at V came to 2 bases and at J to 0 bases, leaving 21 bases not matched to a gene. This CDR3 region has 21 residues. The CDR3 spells CAFSFLRAYWGIRTYTDKLIF. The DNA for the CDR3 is TGTGCCTTTTCCTTCCTACGGGCATACTGGGGGATACGCACGTACACCGATAAACTCATCTTT.

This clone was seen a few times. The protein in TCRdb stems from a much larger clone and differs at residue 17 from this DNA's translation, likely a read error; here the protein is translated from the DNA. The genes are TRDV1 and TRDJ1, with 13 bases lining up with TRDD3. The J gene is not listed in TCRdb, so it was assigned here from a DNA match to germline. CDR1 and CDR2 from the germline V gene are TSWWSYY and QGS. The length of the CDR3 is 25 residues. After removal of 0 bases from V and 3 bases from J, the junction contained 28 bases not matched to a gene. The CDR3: CALGELQSSYTKTGGYGSSPDKLIF. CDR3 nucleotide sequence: TGTGCTCTTGGGGAACTACAGTCTTCCTACACAAAAACTGGGGGATACGGGTCCTCCCCCGATAAACTCATCTTT.

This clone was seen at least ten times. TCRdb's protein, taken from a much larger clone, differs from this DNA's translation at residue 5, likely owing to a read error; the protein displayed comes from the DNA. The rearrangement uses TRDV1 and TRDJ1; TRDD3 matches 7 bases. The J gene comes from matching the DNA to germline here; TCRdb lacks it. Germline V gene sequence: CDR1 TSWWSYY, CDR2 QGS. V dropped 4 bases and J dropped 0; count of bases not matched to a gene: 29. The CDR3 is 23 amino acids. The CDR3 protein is CALGGKHHPYLTGDPYHTDKLIF. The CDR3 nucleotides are TGTGCTCTTGGGGGAAAACACCACCCCTACTTAACTGGGGATCCATACCACACCGATAAACTCATCTTT.

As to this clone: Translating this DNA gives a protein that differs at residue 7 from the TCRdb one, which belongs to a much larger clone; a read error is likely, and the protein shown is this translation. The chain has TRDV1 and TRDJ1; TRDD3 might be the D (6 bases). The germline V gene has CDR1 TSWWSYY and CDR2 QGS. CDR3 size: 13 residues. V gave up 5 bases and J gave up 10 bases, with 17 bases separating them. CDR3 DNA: TGTGCTCTTGGGCTTGGCTGTGGGGATGGACTCATCTTT. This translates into CALGLGCGDGLIF.

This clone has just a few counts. CDR3 sequence: CALGEGVRGPHTDKLIF. In nucleotides, the CDR3 is TGTGCTCTTGGGGAGGGGGTGAGGGGTCCTCACACCGATAAACTCATCTTT. The chain links TRDV1 to TRDJ1, with D possibly matching TRDD3 (5 bases). The J gene was not available in TCRdb and was assigned here by matching the DNA to germline segments. Between the trimmed V and J ends, which lost 3 bases and 0 bases, there was a span of 17 bases. Germline CDR1 and CDR2: TSWWSYY and QGS. This CDR3 has 17 amino acids.

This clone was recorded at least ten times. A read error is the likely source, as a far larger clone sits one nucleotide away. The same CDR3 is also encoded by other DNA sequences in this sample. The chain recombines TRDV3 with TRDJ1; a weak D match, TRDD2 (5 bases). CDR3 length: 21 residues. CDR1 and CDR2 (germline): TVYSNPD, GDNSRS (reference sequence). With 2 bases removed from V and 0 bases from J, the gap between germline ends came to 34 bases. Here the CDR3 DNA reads TGTGCCTTTTGCCGGGCCTTCAAGTCAATGAGGGACAACTCGTACACCGATAAACTCATCTTT. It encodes CAFCRAFKSMRDNSYTDKLIF.

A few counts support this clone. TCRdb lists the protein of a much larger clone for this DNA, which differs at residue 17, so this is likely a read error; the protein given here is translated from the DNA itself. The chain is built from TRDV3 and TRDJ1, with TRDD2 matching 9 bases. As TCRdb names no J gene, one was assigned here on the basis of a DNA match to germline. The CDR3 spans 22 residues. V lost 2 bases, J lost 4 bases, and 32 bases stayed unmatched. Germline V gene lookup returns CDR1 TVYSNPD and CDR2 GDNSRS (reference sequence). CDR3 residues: CAFPSLRPSYVPGEVSIDKLIF. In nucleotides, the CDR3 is TGTGCCTTTCCCTCGCTCCGGCCTTCCTACGTTCCGGGGGAAGTTTCTATCGATAAACTCATCTTT.

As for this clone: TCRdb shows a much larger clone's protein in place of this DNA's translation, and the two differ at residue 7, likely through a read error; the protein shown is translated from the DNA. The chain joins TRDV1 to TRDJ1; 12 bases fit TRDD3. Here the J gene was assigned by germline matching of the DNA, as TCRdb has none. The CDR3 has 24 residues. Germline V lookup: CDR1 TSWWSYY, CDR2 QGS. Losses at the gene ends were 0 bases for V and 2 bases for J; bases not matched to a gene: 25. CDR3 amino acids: CALGELLGFSGYWGIQGKTDKLIF. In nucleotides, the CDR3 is TGTGCTCTTGGGGAACTACTCGGTTTTTCGGGGTACTGGGGGATACAGGGGAAGACCGATAAACTCATCTTT.

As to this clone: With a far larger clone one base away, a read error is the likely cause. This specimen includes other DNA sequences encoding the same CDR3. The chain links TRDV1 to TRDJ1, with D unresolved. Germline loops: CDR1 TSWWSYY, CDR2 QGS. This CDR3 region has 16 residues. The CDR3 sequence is CALGIEQPAYTDKLIF. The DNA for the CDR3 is TGTGCTCTTGGGATCGAACAGCCCGCATACACTGATAAACTCATCTTT.

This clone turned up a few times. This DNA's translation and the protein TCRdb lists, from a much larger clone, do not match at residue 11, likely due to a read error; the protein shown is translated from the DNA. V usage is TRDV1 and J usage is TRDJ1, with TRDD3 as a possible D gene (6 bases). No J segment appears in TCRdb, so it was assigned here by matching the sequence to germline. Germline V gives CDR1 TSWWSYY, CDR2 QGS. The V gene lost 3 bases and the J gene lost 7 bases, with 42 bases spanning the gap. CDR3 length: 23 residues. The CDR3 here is CALGDKAPAWRILLLGPLPKLIF. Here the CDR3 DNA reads TGTGCTCTTGGGGACAAAGCCCCGGCATGGAGGATACTCCTCTTAGGACCTCTCCCTAAACTCATCTTT.

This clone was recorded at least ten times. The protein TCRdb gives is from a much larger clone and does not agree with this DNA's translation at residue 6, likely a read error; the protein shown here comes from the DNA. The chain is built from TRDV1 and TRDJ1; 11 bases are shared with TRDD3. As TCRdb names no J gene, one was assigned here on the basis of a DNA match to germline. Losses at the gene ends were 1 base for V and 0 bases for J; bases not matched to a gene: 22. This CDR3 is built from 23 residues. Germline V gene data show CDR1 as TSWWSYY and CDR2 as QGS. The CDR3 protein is CALGEPTSFLLLLGDRYTDKLIF. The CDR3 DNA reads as TGTGCTCTTGGGGAACCCACCAGCTTCCTTCTACTACTGGGGGATAGGTACACCGATAAACTCATCTTT.

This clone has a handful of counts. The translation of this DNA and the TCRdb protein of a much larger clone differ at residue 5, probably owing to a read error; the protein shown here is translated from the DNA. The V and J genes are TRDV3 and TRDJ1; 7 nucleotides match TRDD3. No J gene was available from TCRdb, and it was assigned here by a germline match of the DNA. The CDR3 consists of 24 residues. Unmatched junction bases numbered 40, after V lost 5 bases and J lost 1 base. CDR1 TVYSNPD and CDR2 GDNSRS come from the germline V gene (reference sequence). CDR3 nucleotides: TGTGCCCATGGGGCCTCCTTTTTATACTGGGGACTAACAAGGGTTCGATCTTGCACCGATAAACTCATCTTT. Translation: CAHGASFLYWGLTRVRSCTDKLIF.

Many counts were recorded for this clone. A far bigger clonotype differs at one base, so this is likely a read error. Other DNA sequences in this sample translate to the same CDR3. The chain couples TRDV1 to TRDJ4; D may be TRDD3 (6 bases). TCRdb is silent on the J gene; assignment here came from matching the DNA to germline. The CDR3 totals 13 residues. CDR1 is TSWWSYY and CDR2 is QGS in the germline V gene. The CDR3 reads CALESRYARPLIF. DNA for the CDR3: TGTGCCCTTGAGTCGCGATACGCCAGACCCCTGATCTTT.

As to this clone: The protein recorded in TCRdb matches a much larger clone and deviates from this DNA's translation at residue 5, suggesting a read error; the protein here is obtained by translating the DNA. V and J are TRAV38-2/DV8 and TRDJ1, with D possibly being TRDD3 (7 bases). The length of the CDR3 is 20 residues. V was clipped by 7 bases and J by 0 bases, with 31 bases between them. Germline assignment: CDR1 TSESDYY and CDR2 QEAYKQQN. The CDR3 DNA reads TGTGCTTATTGGTGGATTTCCTATCTGGGGGCCCCGGGCAACACCGATAAACTCATCTTT. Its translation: CAYWWISYLGAPGNTDKLIF.

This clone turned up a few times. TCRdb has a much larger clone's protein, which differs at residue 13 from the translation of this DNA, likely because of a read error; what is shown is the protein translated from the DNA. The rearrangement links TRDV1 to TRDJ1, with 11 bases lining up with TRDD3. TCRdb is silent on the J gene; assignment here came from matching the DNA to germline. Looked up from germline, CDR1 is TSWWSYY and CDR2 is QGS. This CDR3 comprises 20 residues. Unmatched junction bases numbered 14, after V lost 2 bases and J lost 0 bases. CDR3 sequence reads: CALGEGLPYWGISYTDKLIF. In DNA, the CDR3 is TGTGCTCTTGGGGAAGGTCTACCGTACTGGGGGATATCGTACACCGATAAACTCATCTTT.

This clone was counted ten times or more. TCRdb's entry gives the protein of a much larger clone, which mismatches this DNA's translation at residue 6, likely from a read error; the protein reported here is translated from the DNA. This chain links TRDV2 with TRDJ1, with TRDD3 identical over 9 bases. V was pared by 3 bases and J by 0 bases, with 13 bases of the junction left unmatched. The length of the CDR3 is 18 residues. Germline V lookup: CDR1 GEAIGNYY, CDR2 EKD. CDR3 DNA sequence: TGTGCCTGTGACCTCATGGGGACTGGGGGACCCTACACCGATAAACTCATCTTT. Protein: CACDLMGTGGPYTDKLIF.

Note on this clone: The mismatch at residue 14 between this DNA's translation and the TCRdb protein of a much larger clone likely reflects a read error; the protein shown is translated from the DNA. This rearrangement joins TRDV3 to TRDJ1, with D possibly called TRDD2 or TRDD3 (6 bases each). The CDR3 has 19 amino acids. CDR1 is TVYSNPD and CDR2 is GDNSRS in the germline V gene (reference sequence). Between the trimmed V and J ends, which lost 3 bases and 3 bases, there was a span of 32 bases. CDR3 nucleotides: TGTGCCTTAACCTTCCCCTCTGACTGGGCCTCAACCGACGCCGATAAACTCATCTTT. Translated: CALTFPSDWASTDADKLIF.

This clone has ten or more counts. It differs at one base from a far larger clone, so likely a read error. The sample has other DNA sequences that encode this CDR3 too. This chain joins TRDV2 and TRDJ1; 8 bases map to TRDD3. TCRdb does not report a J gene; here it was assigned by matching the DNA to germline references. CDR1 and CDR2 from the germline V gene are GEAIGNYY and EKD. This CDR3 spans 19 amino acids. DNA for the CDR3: TGTGCCTGCGACACTTTGAGAACTGGGGGCCTTCATTACACCGATAAACTCATCTTT. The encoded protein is CACDTLRTGGLHYTDKLIF.